The 21 T cell receptor beta chains listed next were all sequenced from one sample in a study of blood T cell repertoires in COVID-19. Libraries were prepared by immunoSEQ multiplex PCR; TCRdb keeps only in-frame clonotypes and omits some of them. The table has around 130,000 clones, about 82% seen once. The source material was peripheral blood. All receptors come from a middle-aged man with acute or convalescent COVID-19.

The rearrangement joins TRBV6-5 to TRBJ1-1, with D unclear. The CDR3 is made up of 14 amino acids. CDR1 and CDR2 (germline): MNHEY, SVGAGI. The germline V and J ends were trimmed by 2 bases and 3 bases, with 10 bases remaining between them. CDR3 amino acids: CASSYGRQDTEAFF. The CDR3 region has the DNA TGTGCCAGCAGTTACGGTCGGCAGGACACTGAAGCTTTCTTT.

This clone was seen once. V is TRBV5-1 and J is TRBJ1-4, with D tentatively TRBD1 (5 bases). This CDR3 has 16 residues. Trimming shortened V by 3 bases and J by 0 bases, and 12 bases separated the two germline ends. Germline V gives CDR1 SGHRS, CDR2 YFSETQ. This CDR3 reads CASSSRQQATNEKLFF. CDR3 nucleotide sequence: TGCGCCAGCAGCTCTAGACAGCAGGCAACTAATGAAAAACTGTTTTTT.

This clone has only one observation. The gene calls are TRBV19 and TRBJ1-4; D is possibly TRBD1 (6 bases). The germline V gene encodes CDR1 LNHDA and CDR2 SQIVND (reference sequence). The CDR3 runs to 16 residues. Deletions cut 4 bases from V and 8 bases from J, with 20 bases between. The CDR3 bases are TGTGCCAGTAGTACATCCCGGACAGCCGCGGGCGAAAAACTGTTTTTT. The encoded protein is CASSTSRTAAGEKLFF.

This clone was observed a single time. The chain couples TRBV5-1 to TRBJ2-2, with 8 bases fitting TRBD2. The CDR3 runs 15 residues. Per germline, CDR1 SGHRS and CDR2 YFSETQ. V gave up 2 bases and J gave up 1 base; unmatched junction bases: 1. Here the CDR3 DNA reads TGCGCCAGCAGCTTTAGCGGGGAGAACACCGGGGAGCTGTTTTTT. Amino acids: CASSFSGENTGELFF. The full variable domain, rest sourced from reference TRBV5-1 and TRBJ2-2, is KAGVTQTPRYLIKTRGQQVTLSCSPISGHRSVSWYQQTPGQGLQFLFEYFSETQRNKGNFPGRFSGRQFSNSRSEMNVSTLELGDSALYLCASSFSGENTGELFFGEGSRLTVL.

V gene TRBV10-2 combines with J gene TRBJ1-1; D call uncertain. Germline CDR1 is WSHSY and CDR2 is SAAADI. The V end was cut by 10 bases, the J end by 7 bases, with 19 bases between. The CDR3 contains 13 residues. The CDR3 sequence is CAIRDPTGIEAFF. CDR3 in DNA: TGCGCCATCCGAGACCCAACGGGGATTGAAGCTTTCTTT.

V gene TRBV19 combines with J gene TRBJ1-5; 11 bases map to TRBD1. The V and J ends lost 3 bases and 2 bases, in that order; junction bases with no gene match: 6. The CDR3 has 17 amino acids. The germline CDR1 and CDR2 sequences are LNHDA and SQIVND (reference sequence). The CDR3 DNA is TGTGCCAGTAGTATCCTTATGGGACAGGGGGGCAATCAGCCCCAGCATTTT. Its protein product is CASSILMGQGGNQPQHF.

The chain carries TRBV28 and TRBJ2-6; possibly TRBD1 for D (7 bases). The CDR3 runs to 18 residues. Germline CDR1 is MDHEN and CDR2 is SYDVKM. Trimming pared 10 bases from V and 4 bases from J, leaving 26 bases between. In DNA, the CDR3 is TGTGCCACCCGACATCCGGGCGGGGACAGTCTGGGGGCCAACGTCCTGACTTTC. This gives the protein CATRHPGGDSLGANVLTF.

CDR3 amino acids: CASRSQGTGGTNSPLHF. The CDR3 DNA is TGTGCCAGCAGGTCGCAGGGGACAGGGGGTACCAATTCACCCCTCCACTTT. This chain links TRBV2 with TRBJ1-6, with 11 positions matching TRBD1. J lost 7 bases, V lost 6 bases, and 11 bases had no gene match. CDR3 length: 17 residues. Germline lookup yields CDR1 SNHLY and CDR2 FYNNEI. Complete variable domain (other parts from reference TRBV2 and TRBJ1-6): EPEVTQTPSHQVTQMGQEVILRCVPISNHLYFYWYRQILGQKVEFLVSFYNNEISEKSEIFDDQFSVERPDGSNFTLKIRSTKLEDSAMYFCASRSQGTGGTNSPLHFGNGTRLTVT.

This clone was counted a few times. The chain is built from TRBV11-2 and TRBJ1-2; D unclear. The germline V gene has CDR1 SGHAT and CDR2 FQNNGV. This CDR3 region has 12 residues. Trimming stripped 2 bases from V and 6 bases from J, with 7 bases between. This CDR3 is CASSLSPHGYTF. The DNA of the CDR3 is TGTGCCAGCAGCTTATCCCCTCATGGCTACACCTTC.

Written as DNA, the CDR3 is TGTGCCAGCACCCCTGGGAGGGGAGGCAACGAGCAGTACTTC. Translated: CASTPGRGGNEQYF. The rearrangement uses TRBV7-2 and TRBJ2-7; 7 bases are shared with TRBD2. Germline V gives CDR1 SGHTA, CDR2 FQGNSA. The V segment lost 7 bases and the J segment 5 bases; nucleotides outside the gene matches: 11. CDR3 length equals 14 residues.

This chain links TRBV11-3 with TRBJ2-1; D is undetermined. V dropped 3 bases and J dropped 6 bases, with 6 bases sitting between them. CDR3 length: 12 residues. The V gene's germline CDR1 is SGHNT and CDR2 YENEEA. This CDR3 reads CASSFLPNEQFF. The CDR3 nucleotides are TGTGCCAGCAGCTTCCTCCCCAATGAGCAGTTCTTC.

V gene TRBV9 combines with J gene TRBJ2-5, with a tentative D call TRBD2 (6 bases). Trimming took off 0 bases at V and 5 bases at J, with 14 bases between the two ends. This CDR3 comprises 15 residues. The germline gives CDR1 SGDLS, CDR2 YYNGEE. The CDR3 DNA reads TGTGCCAGCAGCGTAGGGACTACCTCCGGTGAGACCCAGTACTTC. Translated, it gives CASSVGTTSGETQYF. The whole variable domain, remainder taken from reference TRBV9 and TRBJ2-5, is DSGVTQTPKHLITATGQRVTLRCSPRSGDLSVYWYQQSLDQGLQFLIQYYNGEERAKGNILERFSAQQFPDLHSELNLSSLELGDSALYFCASSVGTTSGETQYFGPGTRLLVL.

The chain is built from TRBV19 and TRBJ2-7; 10 nucleotides align to TRBD1. Losses at the gene ends were 3 bases for V and 7 bases for J; bases not matched to a gene: 9. CDR3 size: 15 residues. Germline V gene sequence: CDR1 LNHDA, CDR2 SQIVND (reference sequence). The CDR3 spells CASSISRTGGGEQYF. CDR3 nucleotide sequence: TGTGCCAGTAGTATCTCGAGGACAGGGGGAGGAGAGCAGTACTTC.

The chain combines TRBV25-1 with TRBJ1-2, with 7 bases matching TRBD1. Germline-derived CDR1 and CDR2 are MGHDK and SYGVNS. This CDR3 spans 14 amino acids. Losses at the gene ends were 5 bases for V and 4 bases for J; bases not matched to a gene: 7. The CDR3 nucleotides are TGTGCCAGCAGTACGAAAGGGACAGTCTATGGCTACACCTTC. This encodes CASSTKGTVYGYTF.

This chain joins TRBV6-1 and TRBJ1-3, with D unclear. Germline CDR1 MNHNS, CDR2 SASEGT. The CDR3 has 16 amino acids. Trimming left V 3 bases short and J 4 bases short, with 16 bases between. CDR3 nucleotides: TGTGCCAGCAGTGAGTCCGGCAATCGAGGAGGAAACACCATATATTTT. Translation gives CASSESGNRGGNTIYF.

The chain carries TRBV5-6 and TRBJ1-5; tentatively, D is TRBD1 (6 bases). Germline-derived CDR1 and CDR2 are SGHDT and YYEEEE. V shed 4 bases and J shed 0 bases, with 11 bases lying between them. CDR3 size: 15 residues. The CDR3 protein is CASSRTEVSNQPQHF. In nucleotides, the CDR3 is TGTGCCAGCAGCCGGACAGAAGTTAGCAATCAGCCCCAGCATTTT. Full variable domain (rest looked up from reference TRBV5-6 and TRBJ1-5): DAGVTQSPTHLIKTRGQQVTLRCSPKSGHDTVSWYQQALGQGPQFIFQYYEEEERQRGNFPDRFSGHQFPNYSSELNVNALLLGDSALYLCASSRTEVSNQPQHFGDGTRLSIL.

The CDR3 region is CATSRGSSGGLTDTQYF. The DNA for the CDR3 is TGTGCCACCAGCAGAGGTTCTAGCGGGGGCCTCACAGATACGCAGTATTTT. The V gene is TRBV15, the J gene TRBJ2-3; 10 bases map to TRBD2. With 1 base clipped from V and 2 bases from J, the junction kept 6 bases outside the gene matches. Germline loops: CDR1 LNHNV, CDR2 YYDKDF (reference sequence). This CDR3 contains 17 residues.

The rearrangement joins TRBV10-3 to TRBJ1-2, with a tentative D call TRBD1 (5 bases). Germline CDR1 and CDR2: ENHRY and SYGVKD. V lost 8 bases and J lost 2, with 12 bases in between. The CDR3 is 13 residues long. This chain's CDR3 is CAIVGGTNYGYTF. The CDR3, as DNA: TGTGCCATCGTCGGGGGGACCAACTATGGCTACACCTTC.

The chain has TRBV2 and TRBJ1-1; D gene ambiguous. Trimming left V 4 bases short and J 3 bases short, with 6 bases between. The CDR3 runs 12 residues. CDR1 SNHLY and CDR2 FYNNEI come from the germline V gene. The CDR3 coding sequence is TGTGCCAGCAGTGCGGGGTACACTGAAGCTTTCTTT. Residues: CASSAGYTEAFF.

The chain couples TRBV5-6 to TRBJ1-1; tentatively, D is TRBD1 (6 bases). The CDR3 is 15 amino acids. Per germline, CDR1 SGHDT and CDR2 YYEEEE. Trimming left V 2 bases short and J 3 bases short, with 14 bases between. The CDR3 spells CASSFLNRVDTEAFF. The CDR3 DNA is TGTGCCAGCAGCTTTTTAAACAGGGTTGACACTGAAGCTTTCTTT.

The chain has TRBV28 and TRBJ1-4, with 8 nucleotides matching TRBD1. Germline CDR1 and CDR2: MDHEN and SYDVKM. V lost 10 bases and J lost 8; bases outside the gene matches: 9. The CDR3 contains 13 residues. The CDR3 region has the DNA TGTGCCACCTGGGGACAGGTGGACGAAAAACTGTTTTTT. Residues: CATWGQVDEKLFF.